Below are 18 T cell receptor beta chains sequenced from a single sample in a study of blood T cells in healthy people across ages. A J-beta primer mix and a sample-barcoded 5' primer were used in a second PCR of about 6 to 12 cycles. TCRdb called the 5' RACE reads again in MiXCR, with one record for every CDR3 protein. The profile shows over a million distinct CDR3 sequences, approximately 43% of them singletons. The sample was blood. The receptors stem from a woman in her late teens or twenties in good health.

The sample holds a few counts of this clonotype. This chain uses TRBV7-2 with TRBJ2-5; D uncertain. Germline V lookup: CDR1 SGHTA, CDR2 FQGNSA. CDR3 length: 14 residues. Trimming took 6 bases from V and 2 from J, leaving 13 bases between them. The CDR3, as DNA: TGTGCCAGCAGTCAAGATTACGCTCAAGAGACCCAGTACTTC. Amino acids: CASSQDYAQETQYF.

This clonotype has a handful of counts. This rearrangement joins TRBV20-1 to TRBJ2-1; 10 bases are a match to TRBD1. The J call is uncertain, as TRBJ2-7 better fits the DNA end. There are 15 residues in the CDR3. The V gene's germline CDR1 is DFQATT and CDR2 SNEGSKA (reference sequence). CDR3 region: CSATPGDRGYNEQYF. The CDR3 region has the DNA TGCAGTGCTACCCCCGGGGACAGGGGCTACAATGAGCAGTACTTC.

The gene calls are TRBV12-3 or TRBV12-4 and TRBJ2-7; D possibly corresponds to TRBD1 (5 bases). Trimming stripped 5 bases from V and 7 bases from J, with 9 bases between. The CDR3 loop spans 11 amino acids. The CDR3 DNA sequence: TGTGCCAGCAGTCTCAAGGGGGAGCAGTACTTC. Translated: CASSLKGEQYF.

The genes are TRBV6-2 or TRBV6-3 and TRBJ2-3; no definite D call. The CDR3 sequence is 19 residues long. Trimming took 4 bases from V and 0 from J, leaving 23 bases between them. Germline values: CDR1 MNHEY, CDR2 SVGEGT. CDR3 in DNA: TGTGCCAGCAGTTCGCGAACTACATGCGTCCTCCCTAGCACAGATACGCAGTATTTT. Translating gives CASSSRTTCVLPSTDTQYF.

The genes are TRBV6-2 or TRBV6-3 and TRBJ2-5; 9 bases match TRBD2. V trimming: 6 bases; J trimming: 2 bases; junction bases outside the gene matches: 10. Germline CDR1 MNHEY, CDR2 SVGEGT. This CDR3 comprises 16 residues. The CDR3 DNA is TGTGCCAGCAGCCCCCCCCTAGCGGGGCTACAAGAGACCCAGTACTTC. This translates into CASSPPLAGLQETQYF.

The chain links TRBV12-3 or TRBV12-4 to TRBJ2-7; D is uncertain. The V gene lost 5 bases and the J gene lost 0 bases, with 14 bases spanning the gap. The CDR3 totals 15 residues. The CDR3 DNA follows: TGTGCCAGCAGTCCGTCGGCGGCGAGCTCCTACGAGCAGTACTTC. Protein product: CASSPSAASSYEQYF.

The V call is TRBV7-2, the J call TRBJ2-3; D might be TRBD1 or TRBD2, each matching 6 bases. V lost 6 bases, J lost 4 bases, and 14 bases lay in between. The CDR3 is 14 amino acids. CDR1 SGHTA and CDR2 FQGNSA come from the germline V gene. CDR3 DNA sequence: TGTGCCAGCAGGGCTACAGGGAGGCCAGATACGCAGTATTTT. Its protein is CASRATGRPDTQYF.

This clonotype was counted between two and nine times. The chain uses TRBV5-1 and TRBJ2-1; 10 positions match TRBD2. Germline trimming cut 4 bases from V and 6 bases from J; bases unmatched to any gene: 10. The CDR3 extends over 16 amino acids. From germline, CDR1 is SGHRS and CDR2 YFSETQ. The CDR3 coding sequence is TGCGCCAGCAGCCGGGGGGGTAGCGGGAGGATCAATGAGCAGTTCTTC. It yields the protein CASSRGGSGRINEQFF.

This clonotype was seen a single time. This rearrangement joins TRBV19 to TRBJ2-1; D is possibly TRBD2 (6 bases). Trimming cost V 3 bases and J 8 bases, with 11 bases left between them. This CDR3 comprises 13 residues. CDR1 is LNHDA and CDR2 is SQIVND in the germline V gene (reference sequence). The CDR3 sequence: CASSIRLVDEQFF. Written as DNA, the CDR3 is TGTGCCAGTAGTATCCGACTAGTGGATGAGCAGTTCTTC.

This clonotype was recorded once. This chain uses TRBV15 with TRBJ2-3; possible D gene TRBD1, 6 bases. This CDR3 contains 14 residues. V was trimmed by 8 bases and J by 4 bases, leaving 16 bases between them. The germline CDR1 and CDR2 sequences are LNHNV and YYDKDF (reference sequence). In nucleotides, the CDR3 is TGTGCCACCTGTTTTGGGGACACCGCAGATACGCAGTATTTT. Translation: CATCFGDTADTQYF.

CDR3 sequence: CASSFRQGNQETQYF. In DNA, the CDR3 is TGTGCCAGCAGCTTCCGACAGGGGAATCAAGAGACCCAGTACTTC. This rearrangement joins TRBV7-9 to TRBJ2-5; 8 bases agree with TRBD1. The CDR3 contains 15 residues. Germline V lookup: CDR1 SEHNR, CDR2 FQNEAQ (reference sequence). Unmatched junction bases numbered 5, after V lost 3 bases and J lost 2 bases.

The sample holds a few counts of this clonotype. The chain joins TRBV6-6 to TRBJ2-5; perhaps TRBD2 as D (5 bases). V lost 11 bases and J lost 5, with 15 bases in between. Germline loops: CDR1 MNHNY, CDR2 SVGAGI (reference sequence). This CDR3 has 12 residues. The CDR3 loop reads CASRRLGETQYF. The CDR3 nucleotides read TGTGCCTCAAGGAGGTTGGGGGAGACCCAGTACTTC.

This clonotype was recorded a few times. The chain recombines TRBV5-4 with TRBJ2-1; 7 bases fit TRBD1. Germline V gene data show CDR1 as SGHNT and CDR2 as YYREEE (reference sequence). This CDR3 is 14 amino acids long. V dropped 5 bases and J dropped 5; count of bases not matched to a gene: 7. The CDR3 here is CASRRRQGNNEQFF. CDR3 DNA: TGTGCCAGCAGACGCCGACAGGGTAACAATGAGCAGTTCTTC.

The CDR3 DNA sequence: TGTGCCAGCACTACGACTGATGGCTCTGGGGCCAACGTCCTGACTTTC. Translation gives CASTTTDGSGANVLTF. The chain recombines TRBV7-6 with TRBJ2-6; D gene unclear. V lost 7 bases and J lost 0, with 13 bases in between. From germline, CDR1 is SGHVS and CDR2 FNYEAQ. The CDR3 covers 16 residues.

This rearrangement joins TRBV4-3 to TRBJ2-1, with D unresolved. The length of the CDR3 is 13 residues. The germline gives CDR1 LGHNA, CDR2 YSLEER. Deletions cut 3 bases from V and 13 bases from J, with 16 bases between. This CDR3 reads CASSQGVSETQFF. CDR3 bases: TGCGCCAGCAGCCAGGGTGTTAGTGAGACCCAGTTCTTC.

This chain uses TRBV20-1 with TRBJ2-1, with 9 bases that match TRBD1. Per germline, CDR1 DFQATT and CDR2 SNEGSKA (reference sequence). This CDR3 region has 14 residues. The J segment lost 3 bases and the V segment lost 5 bases, leaving 5 bases of the junction unmatched. The CDR3 here is CSASGQGGYNEQFF. The CDR3 DNA reads as TGCAGTGCTTCGGGACAGGGCGGCTACAATGAGCAGTTCTTC.

This clonotype has just a few counts. V usage is TRBV11-2 and J usage is TRBJ1-1; no definite D call. Germline V gene sequence: CDR1 SGHAT, CDR2 FQNNGV. Trimming pared 4 bases from V and 4 bases from J, leaving 10 bases between. This CDR3 region has 13 residues. The CDR3 DNA is TGTGCCAGCAGCTACCGGGCTGTCACTGAAGCTTTCTTT. Its protein is CASSYRAVTEAFF.

The genes are TRBV12-3 or TRBV12-4 and TRBJ2-1; D gene uncertain. V was cut by 6 bases and J by 12 bases, with 15 bases left in between. This CDR3 contains 12 residues. The CDR3 protein is CASSSRPGGQFF. Here the CDR3 DNA reads TGTGCCAGCAGCTCACGACCCGGCGGGCAGTTCTTC.